The 26 T cell receptor beta chains listed next were all sequenced from one sample in a study of early T cells in non-severe SARS-CoV-2 infection. MiXCR, applied by TCRdb to the 5' RACE reads, yields one record per CDR3 protein. The table includes roughly 29,000 distinct CDR3 sequences, over 4.5% detected once. The sample taken for sequencing was whole blood. These receptors all come from an adult who was a healthcare worker with PCR-confirmed SARS-CoV-2 infection or an uninfected control (not recorded which).

The chain uses TRBV6-6 and TRBJ2-7; 10 bases align to TRBD2. The CDR3 contains 15 residues. V was clipped by 6 bases and J by 5 bases; unmatched bases: 10. Germline CDR1 reads MNHNY; CDR2 reads SVGAGI (reference sequence). This chain's CDR3 is CASRKSGRAENEQYF. Written as DNA, the CDR3 is TGTGCCAGCAGGAAAAGCGGGAGGGCTGAGAACGAGCAGTACTTC.

The chain recombines TRBV3-1 with TRBJ2-2; no clear D gene. V was clipped by 0 bases and J by 6 bases, with 5 bases between them. In germline, CDR1 is LGHDT, CDR2 YNNKEL (reference sequence). The length of the CDR3 is 13 residues. The DNA of the CDR3 is TGTGCCAGCAGCCAAGATAGGCCCGGGGAGCTGTTTTTT. This gives the protein CASSQDRPGELFF.

In its sample, this clonotype was seen many times. V gene TRBV11-3 combines with J gene TRBJ2-2; D remains unclear. From germline, CDR1 is SGHNT and CDR2 YENEEA. V lost 9 bases and J 0 bases, leaving 11 bases between the germline ends. This CDR3 contains 14 residues. The CDR3 nucleotides read TGTGCCAGGATGGTTGGGGCGAACACCGGGGAGCTGTTTTTT. This gives the protein CARMVGANTGELFF.

This clonotype has ten or more counts. The chain has TRBV28 and TRBJ2-5; 12 bases are shared with TRBD2. The germline V gene encodes CDR1 MDHEN and CDR2 SYDVKM. The V gene end was trimmed by 7 bases and the J gene end by 4 bases; junction bases not matched to a gene: 13. The CDR3 is 17 residues long. The CDR3 region is CASTPGGLAGGAETQYF. Here the CDR3 DNA reads TGTGCCAGCACCCCTGGGGGCCTAGCGGGAGGGGCAGAGACCCAGTACTTC.

This clonotype was seen a handful of times. V usage is TRBV18 and J usage is TRBJ2-2; D ambiguous. This CDR3 spans 14 amino acids. V gave up 0 bases and J gave up 6 bases, with 8 bases separating them. Per germline, CDR1 KGHSH and CDR2 LQKENI. CDR3 nucleotide sequence: TGTGCCAGCTCACCACCAGGCCGGGCCGGGGAGCTGTTTTTT. Translated, it gives CASSPPGRAGELFF.

In this sample, this clonotype turned up many times. The rearrangement links TRBV20-1 to TRBJ2-3; possible D gene TRBD2, 6 bases. V was trimmed by 0 bases and J by 0 bases, leaving 13 bases between them. Germline V gene sequence: CDR1 DFQATT, CDR2 SNEGSKA (reference sequence). CDR3 length: 16 amino acids. The CDR3, as DNA: TGCAGTGCTAGAGATTACGAGCGGGTCAGCACAGATACGCAGTATTTT. This sequence encodes CSARDYERVSTDTQYF.

This clonotype was detected ten times or more. The chain recombines TRBV6-5 with TRBJ1-2; 11 bases map to TRBD1. The CDR3 runs to 15 residues. The V gene end was trimmed by 6 bases and the J gene end by 4 bases; junction bases not matched to a gene: 7. Per the germline V gene, CDR1 is MNHEY and CDR2 is SVGAGI. Written as DNA, the CDR3 is TGTGCCAGCAGCCACCGGGACAGGGGGGTCTATGGCTACACCTTC. Protein sequence: CASSHRDRGVYGYTF.

This clonotype was detected many times. This chain joins TRBV11-2 and TRBJ2-7, with 10 bases matching TRBD1. CDR3 length: 16 residues. Unmatched junction bases numbered 6, after V lost 1 base and J lost 3 bases. Germline CDR1 reads SGHAT; CDR2 reads FQNNGV. CDR3 sequence (DNA): TGTGCCAGCAGCTTAGTGGGACAGGGGAACCTCTACGAGCAGTACTTC. Amino acids: CASSLVGQGNLYEQYF.

By its share, this clonotype is medium-sized (0.01 to 0.1%). This chain uses TRBV5-1 with TRBJ2-7; a weak D match, TRBD1 (6 bases). Germline lookup yields CDR1 SGHRS and CDR2 YFSETQ. This CDR3 has 14 amino acids. The V end was cut by 1 base, the J end by 5 bases, with 13 bases between. DNA for the CDR3: TGCGCCAGCAGCTTGTTCACAGGGCGCAACGAGCAGTACTTC. This gives the protein CASSLFTGRNEQYF.

The table lists this clonotype with many counts. This CDR3 reads CSVGGGEGHNNEKLFF. The CDR3 nucleotides are TGCAGCGTTGGAGGCGGGGAAGGACATAATAATGAAAAACTGTTTTTT. The V call is TRBV29-1, the J call TRBJ1-4; TRBD1 is a possible D gene (5 bases). The CDR3 totals 16 residues. V was pared by 4 bases and J by 4 bases, with 19 bases between. Looked up from germline, CDR1 is SQVTM and CDR2 is ANQGSEA.

There are a few counts of this clonotype. V is TRBV3-1 and J is TRBJ2-1; the D gene is possibly TRBD1 (5 bases). The CDR3 sequence is 13 residues long. V was trimmed by 4 bases and J by 10 bases, leaving 14 bases between them. Germline CDR1 reads LGHDT; CDR2 reads YNNKEL (reference sequence). In DNA form, the CDR3 reads TGTGCCAGCAGCCTACAAGGAAGGGGCGAGCAGTTCTTC. This gives the protein CASSLQGRGEQFF.

This clonotype has a count of ten or more. The chain combines TRBV7-9 with TRBJ2-6; no firm D call. This CDR3 comprises 14 residues. Germline CDR1 and CDR2: SEHNR and FQNEAQ (reference sequence). Trimming left V 5 bases short and J 0 bases short, with 5 bases between. CDR3 sequence reads: CASSPFSGANVLTF. In DNA, the CDR3 is TGTGCCAGCAGCCCTTTCTCTGGGGCCAACGTCCTGACTTTC.

There are many counts of this clonotype. CDR3 residues: CSARDISGTLTYEQYF. CDR3 nucleotide sequence: TGCAGTGCTAGAGATATTAGCGGGACTCTTACCTACGAGCAGTACTTC. This sequence joins TRBV20-1 and TRBJ2-7, with 8 bases that match TRBD2. CDR3 length equals 16 residues. Per germline, CDR1 DFQATT and CDR2 SNEGSKA (reference sequence). The J segment lost 2 bases and the V segment lost 0 bases, leaving 9 bases of the junction unmatched.

This clonotype is medium-sized within its sample. The V and J genes are TRBV29-1 and TRBJ2-7; TRBD1 aligns across 7 bases. The CDR3 covers 14 residues. J lost 0 bases, V lost 3 bases, and 5 bases had no gene match. Germline V gene lookup returns CDR1 SQVTM and CDR2 ANQGSEA. In DNA, the CDR3 is TGCAGCGTTGAGGGGACAGCGTTCTCCTACGAGCAGTACTTC. As protein: CSVEGTAFSYEQYF.

This clonotype was counted many times. This sequence joins TRBV29-1 and TRBJ2-1; the match to TRBD2 covers 8 bases. The CDR3 totals 15 residues. Germline V gene lookup returns CDR1 SQVTM and CDR2 ANQGSEA. With 4 bases clipped from V and 6 bases from J, the junction kept 11 bases outside the gene matches. The CDR3 is CSVAKGLARSNEQFF. The CDR3 DNA is TGCAGCGTTGCGAAAGGACTAGCCCGCAGCAATGAGCAGTTCTTC.

This clonotype was seen many times. The gene calls are TRBV6-5 and TRBJ2-7; 10 nucleotides align to TRBD1. The CDR3 consists of 15 residues. Germline values: CDR1 MNHEY, CDR2 SVGAGI. V lost 0 bases and J lost 7; bases outside the gene matches: 6. CDR3 in DNA: TGTGCCAGCAGTTACTCCCCGGGACAGGGGACGGAGCAGTACTTC. Residues: CASSYSPGQGTEQYF.

This clonotype has ten or more counts. The chain employs TRBV12-3 or TRBV12-4 and TRBJ2-1; TRBD2 aligns across 8 bases. CDR3 length: 19 amino acids. V lost 4 bases and J lost 8; bases outside the gene matches: 22. In DNA, the CDR3 is TGTGCCAGCAGTTCCCCCACCCCCTCTGAGAAGCGGGAGTGGCATGAGCAGTTCTTC. Its protein product is CASSSPTPSEKREWHEQFF.

This clonotype appeared many times. The chain combines TRBV29-1 with TRBJ2-1; 11 bases align to TRBD1. Germline assignment: CDR1 SQVTM and CDR2 ANQGSEA. CDR3 length: 14 amino acids. Trimming removed 3 bases from V and 9 bases from J; junction bases left unmatched: 7. The CDR3 DNA sequence: TGCAGCGTTGATGGGACAGGGGGACTAGTTGAGCAGTTCTTC. Amino acids: CSVDGTGGLVEQFF.

This clonotype was observed at least ten times. This chain joins TRBV6-6 and TRBJ1-1, with a tentative D call TRBD1 (6 bases). The CDR3 loop spans 15 amino acids. Trimming shortened V by 5 bases and J by 3 bases, and 16 bases separated the two germline ends. The germline V gene has CDR1 MNHNY and CDR2 SVGAGI (reference sequence). The DNA of the CDR3 is TGTGCCAGCAGTCCATCAGGGGAGATCTACACTGAAGCTTTCTTT. Translating it yields CASSPSGEIYTEAFF.

This clonotype was observed at least ten times. The chain carries TRBV5-1 and TRBJ2-7; TRBD2 matches 14 bases. The CDR3 sequence is 17 residues long. Looked up from germline, CDR1 is SGHRS and CDR2 is YFSETQ. With 4 bases clipped from V and 1 base from J, the junction kept 7 bases outside the gene matches. The CDR3: CASSEGLAGAWSYEQYF. The CDR3 DNA is TGCGCCAGCAGCGAGGGACTAGCGGGAGCGTGGTCCTACGAGCAGTACTTC.

This clonotype was counted at least ten times. The chain links TRBV19 to TRBJ2-7, with a tentative D call TRBD2 (5 bases). The CDR3 contains 14 residues. Germline CDR1 and CDR2: LNHDA and SQIVND (reference sequence). V shed 1 base and J shed 2 bases, with 9 bases lying between them. In DNA form, the CDR3 reads TGTGCCAGTAGTATAGGTAGCGCGACCTACGAGCAGTACTTC. Residues: CASSIGSATYEQYF.

The table lists this clonotype with a few counts. This chain joins TRBV7-2 and TRBJ2-6, with no clear D. Looked up from germline, CDR1 is SGHTA and CDR2 is FQGNSA. V was clipped by 2 bases and J by 0 bases, with 11 bases between them. The CDR3 spans 17 residues. The CDR3 nucleotides read TGTGCCAGCAGCTTACTAAGCCGACGCTCTGGGGCCAACGTCCTGACTTTC. Translation: CASSLLSRRSGANVLTF. Full variable domain (remainder filled in from reference TRBV7-2 and TRBJ2-6): GAGVSQSPSNKVTEKGKDVELRCDPISGHTALYWYRQSLGQGLEFLIYFQGNSAPDKSGLPSDRFSAERTGGSVSTLTIQRTQQEDSAVYLCASSLLSRRSGANVLTFGAGSRLTVL.

At least ten counts were recorded for this clonotype. The chain joins TRBV7-8 to TRBJ1-5, with TRBD1 matching 8 bases. Germline values: CDR1 SGHVS, CDR2 FQNEAQ. There are 16 residues in the CDR3. The V gene end was trimmed by 1 base and the J gene end by 6 bases; junction bases not matched to a gene: 8. The CDR3 sequence is CASSLDRQGNGQPQHF. The DNA for the CDR3 is TGTGCCAGCAGCTTAGATCGACAGGGGAACGGTCAGCCCCAGCATTTT.

As regards this clonotype: This may be a read error: a much more frequent sequence differs by one nucleotide. The CDR3 loop is CASSTSAREEFF. For the CDR3, the DNA is TGTGCCAGTAGTACCTCCGCCAGGGAGGAGTTCTTC. This chain uses TRBV19 with TRBJ2-1; D is possibly TRBD2 (6 bases). The CDR3 consists of 12 residues. V shed 4 bases and J shed 14 bases, with 15 bases lying between them. Germline CDR1 LNHDA, CDR2 SQIVND (reference sequence).

In this sample, this clonotype turned up many times. The V and J genes are TRBV12-3 or TRBV12-4 and TRBJ2-4, with unresolved D. The V and J ends lost 4 bases and 0 bases respectively, with 10 bases between them. The CDR3 extends over 15 amino acids. The DNA of the CDR3 is TGTGCCAGCAGTTCCGTGCAGGTAGCCAAAAACATTCAGTACTTC. It codes for CASSSVQVAKNIQYF.

The J gene is TRBJ2-1, the V gene TRBV10-3; 9 nucleotides match TRBD2. Losses at the gene ends were 2 bases for V and 7 bases for J; bases not matched to a gene: 9. Germline V gene sequence: CDR1 ENHRY, CDR2 SYGVKD. The CDR3 totals 16 residues. The DNA for the CDR3 is TGTGCCATCAGTGAGCTGGGCGGGAGGGCCACTAATGAGCAGTTCTTC. Translating gives CAISELGGRATNEQFF.